The clone carrying this T cell receptor (beta chain) has more than one count but fewer than ten. The sample belongs to a study of naive and memory T cell subsets. TCR cDNA received a 3' ligated oligonucleotide that carried a UMI. The SP2 primer and nested alpha and beta constant region primers amplified ligated cDNA in four rounds. TCRdb recomputed calls from the 5' RACE reads with MiXCR, one row per CDR3 protein. The sample has roughly 60,000 distinct CDR3 sequences; more than 6% are singletons. The TCR comes from a female donor in good health.

This CDR3 is CSAIGTSATGELFF. The CDR3 bases are TGCAGTGCTATAGGGACATCGGCCACCGGGGAGCTGTTTTTT. The chain uses TRBV20-1 and TRBJ2-2, with TRBD1 as a possible D gene (6 bases). Germline V CDR1 and CDR2: DFQATT, SNEGSKA (reference sequence). This CDR3 is 14 amino acids long. The V end was cut by 4 bases, the J end by 4 bases, with 13 bases between.